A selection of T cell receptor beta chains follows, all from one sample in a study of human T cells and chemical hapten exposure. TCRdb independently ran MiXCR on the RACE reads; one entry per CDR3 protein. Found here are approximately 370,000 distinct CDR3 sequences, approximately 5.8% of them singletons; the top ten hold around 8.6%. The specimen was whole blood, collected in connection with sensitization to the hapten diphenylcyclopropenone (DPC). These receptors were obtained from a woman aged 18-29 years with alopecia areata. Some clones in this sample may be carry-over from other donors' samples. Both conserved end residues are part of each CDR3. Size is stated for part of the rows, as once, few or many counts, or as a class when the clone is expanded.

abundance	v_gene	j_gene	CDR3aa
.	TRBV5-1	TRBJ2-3	CASSLGPGKSTDTQYF
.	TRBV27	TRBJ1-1	CASSFNYRAEAFF
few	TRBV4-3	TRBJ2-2	CASSQEALEAGELFF
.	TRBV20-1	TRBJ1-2	CSVLVDRSTNYGYTF
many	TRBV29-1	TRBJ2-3	CSGGLAGDTDTQYF
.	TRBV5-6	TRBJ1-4	CASRNRQTTNEKLFF
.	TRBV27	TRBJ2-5	CASSLLPPWTSGELYF
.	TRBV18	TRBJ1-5	CASSPLQGEQPQHF
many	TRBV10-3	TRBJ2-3	CATLGGAGDTQYF
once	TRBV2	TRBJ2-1	CASTEGQGWDEQFF
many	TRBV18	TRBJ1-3	CASSPLDSSIISGNTIYF
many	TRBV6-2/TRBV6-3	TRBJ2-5	CASGGLTQETQYF
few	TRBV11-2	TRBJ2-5	CASRTWGATAETQYF
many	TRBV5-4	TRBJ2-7	CASRRSGGAYYEQYF
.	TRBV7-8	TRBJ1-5	CASSKRTGASNQPQHF
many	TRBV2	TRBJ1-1	CASSVRSEAFF
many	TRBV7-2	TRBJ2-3	CASSADSPSTDTQYF
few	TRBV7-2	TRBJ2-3	CASSPTGLFADTQYF
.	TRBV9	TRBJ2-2	CASRRGRSGELFF
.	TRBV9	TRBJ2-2	CASSTGQGATGELFF
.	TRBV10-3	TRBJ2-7	CATALDNSYEQYF
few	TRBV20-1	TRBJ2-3	CSASDKRGGQRQYF
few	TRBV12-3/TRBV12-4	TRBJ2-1	CASSLFPLGTSSYNEQFF
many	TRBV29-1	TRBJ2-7	CSVDVSPYEQYF
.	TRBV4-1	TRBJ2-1	CASAQRGSYEQFF
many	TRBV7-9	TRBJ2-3	CASSLGDRGRTDTQYF
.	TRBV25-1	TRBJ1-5	CASSKWGNGQPQHF
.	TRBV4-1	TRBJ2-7	CASSQDDRIGGYEQYF